The clone carrying this TCR beta chain occurred a few times. The sample originates from a study of T-cell reconstitution after alpha-beta-depleted transplantation in children. V shed 5 bases and J shed 1 base, with 17 bases lying between them. Germline V CDR1 and CDR2: SGHAT, FQDESV (reference sequence). There are 16 residues in the CDR3. TCRbeta library construction was performed incorporating unique molecular identifiers. TCRdb analysed the PCR reads with MiXCR anew, one entry per CDR3 protein. The table lists more than 250,000 distinct CDR3 sequences, 9.9% of them singletons. This chain links TRBV11-1 with TRBJ1-1; TRBD1 might be the D (6 bases). This sequence originates from a human donor who donated a stem cell graft to a child with SCID. Here the sequenced sample was PBMCs from the stem cell graft donor, taken from the stem cell graft. In DNA, the CDR3 is TGTGCCAGCAGCCCCCGGGGTGGGACACCGAACACTGAAGCTTTCTTT. Translated, it gives CASSPRGGTPNTEAFF.